The 15 T cell receptor beta chains in this list originate from one sample, sequenced in a study of blood T cell repertoires in COVID-19. Sequencing was performed with immunoSEQ multiplex PCR; in TCRdb, only in-frame clones are kept and a portion is missing. This table has around 250,000 clones, roughly 84% appearing once. Sequenced input: peripheral blood. These receptors all stem from a human donor in a cohort sampled during active COVID-19.

The rearrangement joins TRBV10-3 to TRBJ2-3; 8 nucleotides line up with TRBD2. Germline values: CDR1 ENHRY, CDR2 SYGVKD. Trimming took 5 bases from V and 2 from J; bases not matched to a gene: 3. The CDR3 has 14 residues. The CDR3 here is CAISSGGFTDTQYF. DNA of the CDR3: TGTGCCATCAGTAGCGGGGGATTCACAGATACGCAGTATTTT.

This chain joins TRBV6-5 and TRBJ1-4; TRBD1 agrees at 7 bases. Germline assignment: CDR1 MNHEY and CDR2 SVGAGI. Trimming took 4 bases from V and 6 from J; bases not matched to a gene: 8. The CDR3 loop spans 15 amino acids. CDR3 nucleotide sequence: TGTGCCAGCAGTTTGGAAGGGGGCGCATATGAAAAACTGTTTTTT. Protein sequence: CASSLEGGAYEKLFF.

In this sample, this clone turned up a few times. The chain couples TRBV4-3 to TRBJ2-7, with TRBD1 identical over 10 bases. With V trimmed by 2 bases and J by 5 bases, 6 bases remained unmatched. CDR1 is LGHNA and CDR2 is YSLEER in the germline V gene. The CDR3 is made up of 15 amino acids. The CDR3 DNA sequence: TGCGCCAGCAGCCAACTTCACGGGACAGGGGACGAGCAGTACTTC. Its translation is CASSQLHGTGDEQYF.

This clone was detected only a few times. The V gene is TRBV15, the J gene TRBJ2-7, with D unclear. V lost 0 bases to trimming and J lost 11 bases, with 14 bases between them. The germline V gene encodes CDR1 LNHNV and CDR2 YYDKDF (reference sequence). CDR3 length equals 13 residues. DNA for the CDR3: TGTGCCACCAGCAGAGATAGTGCGGCGTTCAAGTACTTC. It specifies CATSRDSAAFKYF.

The J gene is TRBJ2-2, the V gene TRBV4-3; no reliable D call. Trimming took off 1 base at V and 5 bases at J, with 8 bases between the two ends. In germline, CDR1 is LGHNA, CDR2 YSLEER. This CDR3 has 14 residues. CDR3 coding DNA: TGCGCCAGCAGCCAAGTTCAGGCGACCGGGGAGCTGTTTTTT. Its translation is CASSQVQATGELFF.

The V gene is TRBV7-9, the J gene TRBJ1-2; D gene unclear. The CDR3 is made up of 15 amino acids. Trimming left V 1 base short and J 0 bases short, with 9 bases between. The germline V gene has CDR1 SEHNR and CDR2 FQNEAQ (reference sequence). The CDR3 loop reads CASSLVGVPNYGYTF. The CDR3 coding sequence is TGTGCCAGCAGCTTAGTAGGAGTCCCTAACTATGGCTACACCTTC.

This clone has just one count. This rearrangement joins TRBV12-3 or TRBV12-4 to TRBJ1-2, with 7 bases that match TRBD1. CDR3 size: 13 residues. After removal of 2 bases from V and 4 bases from J, the junction contained 1 base not matched to a gene. CDR3 nucleotide sequence: TGTGCCAGCAGTTTATGGGACAGCTATGGCTACACCTTC. Translating gives CASSLWDSYGYTF.

The chain couples TRBV3-1 (or the pseudogene TRBV3-2) to TRBJ1-1; 8 bases agree with TRBD1. This CDR3 comprises 16 residues. Germline V gives CDR1 LGHDT, CDR2 YNNKEL (reference sequence). With V trimmed by 4 bases and J by 5 bases, 12 bases remained unmatched. As DNA, the CDR3 is TGTGCCAGCAGCCCGCTGGGGACAGGAGGATGTACTGAAGCTTTCTTT. Amino acid sequence: CASSPLGTGGCTEAFF.

This clone has just one count. The V gene is TRBV6-2 or TRBV6-3, the J gene TRBJ1-1; D gene uncertain. Germline V gene sequence: CDR1 MNHEY, CDR2 SVGEGT. This CDR3 has 16 amino acids. The germline V and J ends were trimmed by 0 bases and 0 bases, with 11 bases remaining between them. The CDR3 loop is CASSYSARTMNTEAFF. CDR3 sequence (DNA): TGTGCCAGCAGTTACTCGGCCAGAACGATGAACACTGAAGCTTTCTTT.

In its sample, this clone was seen once. The chain carries TRBV5-8 and TRBJ2-1; D call uncertain. Per germline, CDR1 SGHTS and CDR2 YDEGEE. V lost 4 bases and J lost 9, with 11 bases in between. The CDR3 extends over 12 amino acids. The CDR3 nucleotides are TGTGCCAGCAGCCCACGATTGAGTGAGCAGTTCTTC. It yields the protein CASSPRLSEQFF.

The chain couples TRBV28 to TRBJ1-2, with TRBD1 matching over 7 bases. Trimming at V came to 7 bases and at J to 3 bases, leaving 11 bases not matched to a gene. The CDR3 runs to 15 residues. Germline CDR1 and CDR2: MDHEN and SYDVKM. This chain's CDR3 is CASNRQGLVHYGYTF. DNA for the CDR3: TGTGCCAGCAACCGACAGGGTCTAGTTCACTATGGCTACACCTTC.

The chain joins TRBV6-5 to TRBJ2-7; 8 bases map to TRBD1. The CDR3 spans 15 residues. The J segment lost 5 bases and the V segment lost 0 bases, leaving 6 bases of the junction unmatched. Germline V lookup: CDR1 MNHEY, CDR2 SVGAGI. The CDR3 region is CASSYSGQGLDEQYF. The CDR3 coding sequence is TGTGCCAGCAGTTACTCTGGACAGGGTCTTGACGAGCAGTACTTC.

V and J are TRBV28 and TRBJ1-3, with D perhaps matching TRBD1 (6 bases). V shed 6 bases and J shed 7 bases, with 31 bases lying between them. Per germline, CDR1 MDHEN and CDR2 SYDVKM. This CDR3 contains 19 residues. The CDR3 nucleotides read TGTGCCAGCAGCCCTGGCGGGGGGGGGCTACAGGGAGTAGCGAACACCATATATTTT. Translation: CASSPGGGGLQGVANTIYF.

The V and J genes are TRBV19 and TRBJ2-1; 8 nucleotides agree with TRBD2. Germline V gives CDR1 LNHDA, CDR2 SQIVND (reference sequence). Trimming removed 3 bases from V and 7 bases from J; junction bases left unmatched: 8. The CDR3 is made up of 15 amino acids. As DNA, the CDR3 is TGTGCCAGTAGTATCACTAGCGGAGGTCAGAATGAGCAGTTCTTC. It translates to CASSITSGGQNEQFF. The whole variable domain, remainder taken from reference TRBV19 and TRBJ2-1, is DGGITQSPKYLFRKEGQNVTLSCEQNLNHDAMYWYRQDPGQGLRLIYYSQIVNDFQKGDIAEGYSVSREKKESFPLTVTSAQKNPTAFYLCASSITSGGQNEQFFGPGTRLTVL.

CDR3 sequence reads: CASSQAWPSEKYNEQFF. DNA of the CDR3: TGTGCCAGCAGCCAAGCATGGCCTAGCGAGAAGTACAATGAGCAGTTCTTC. The gene calls are TRBV14 and TRBJ2-1; maybe TRBD2 (6 bases). V was shortened by 1 base and J by 4 bases, with 17 bases between the two germline ends. The CDR3 has 17 residues. Germline V gene sequence: CDR1 SGHDN, CDR2 FVKESK.